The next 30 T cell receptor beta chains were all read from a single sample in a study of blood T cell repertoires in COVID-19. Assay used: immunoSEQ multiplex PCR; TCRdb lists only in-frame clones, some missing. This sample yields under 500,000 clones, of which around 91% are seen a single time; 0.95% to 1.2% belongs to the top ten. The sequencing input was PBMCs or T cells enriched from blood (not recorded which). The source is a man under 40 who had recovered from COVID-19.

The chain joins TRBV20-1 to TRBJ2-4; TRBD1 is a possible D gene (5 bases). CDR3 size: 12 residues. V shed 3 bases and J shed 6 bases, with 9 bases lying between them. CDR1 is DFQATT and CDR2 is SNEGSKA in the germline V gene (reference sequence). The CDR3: CSASFDRNIQYF. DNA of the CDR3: TGCAGTGCTAGTTTCGACAGAAACATTCAGTACTTC.

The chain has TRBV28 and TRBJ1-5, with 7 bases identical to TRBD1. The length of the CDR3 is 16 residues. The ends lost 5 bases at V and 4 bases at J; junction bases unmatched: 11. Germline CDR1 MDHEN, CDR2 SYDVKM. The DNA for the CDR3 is TGTGCCAGCAGTAGCATAACCGGGACAGCTAATCAGCCCCAGCATTTT. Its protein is CASSSITGTANQPQHF.

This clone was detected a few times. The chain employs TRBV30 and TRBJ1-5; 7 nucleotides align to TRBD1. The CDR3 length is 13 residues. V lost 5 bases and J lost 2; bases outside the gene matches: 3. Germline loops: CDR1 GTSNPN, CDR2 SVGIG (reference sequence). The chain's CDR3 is CAWATGGNQPQHF. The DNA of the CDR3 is TGTGCCTGGGCTACAGGGGGCAATCAGCCCCAGCATTTT.

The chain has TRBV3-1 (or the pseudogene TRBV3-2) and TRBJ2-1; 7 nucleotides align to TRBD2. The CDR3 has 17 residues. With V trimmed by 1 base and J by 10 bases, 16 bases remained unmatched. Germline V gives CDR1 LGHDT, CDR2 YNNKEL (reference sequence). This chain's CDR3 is CASSQGGGGPTSWEQFF. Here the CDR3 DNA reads TGTGCCAGCAGCCAAGGGGGGGGAGGGCCCACCTCTTGGGAGCAGTTCTTC.

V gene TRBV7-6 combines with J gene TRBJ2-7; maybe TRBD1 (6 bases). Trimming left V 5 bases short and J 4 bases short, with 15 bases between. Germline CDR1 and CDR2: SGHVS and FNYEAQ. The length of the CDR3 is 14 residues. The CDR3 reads CASSPGVPRYEQYF. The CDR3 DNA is TGTGCCAGCAGCCCAGGGGTACCGCGGTACGAGCAGTACTTC.

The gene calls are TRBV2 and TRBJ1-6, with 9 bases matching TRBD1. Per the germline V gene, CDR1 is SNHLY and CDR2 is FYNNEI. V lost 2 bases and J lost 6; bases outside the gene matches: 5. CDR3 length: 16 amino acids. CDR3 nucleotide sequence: TGTGCCAGCAGTGAAACACAGGGGGCGCGTAATTCACCCCTCCACTTT. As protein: CASSETQGARNSPLHF.

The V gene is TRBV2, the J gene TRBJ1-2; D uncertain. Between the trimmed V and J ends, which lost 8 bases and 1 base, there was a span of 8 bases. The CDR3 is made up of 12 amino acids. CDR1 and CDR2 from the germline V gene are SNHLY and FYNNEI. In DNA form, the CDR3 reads TGTGCCAGCCGGAGAGGTAACTATGGCTACACCTTC. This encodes CASRRGNYGYTF.

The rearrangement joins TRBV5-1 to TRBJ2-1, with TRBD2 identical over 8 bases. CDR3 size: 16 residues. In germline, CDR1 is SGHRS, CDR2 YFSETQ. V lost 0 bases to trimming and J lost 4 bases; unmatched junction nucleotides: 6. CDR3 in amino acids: CASSLAGSSGYNEQFF. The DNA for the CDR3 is TGCGCCAGCAGCTTGGCAGGGTCTAGCGGGTACAATGAGCAGTTCTTC.

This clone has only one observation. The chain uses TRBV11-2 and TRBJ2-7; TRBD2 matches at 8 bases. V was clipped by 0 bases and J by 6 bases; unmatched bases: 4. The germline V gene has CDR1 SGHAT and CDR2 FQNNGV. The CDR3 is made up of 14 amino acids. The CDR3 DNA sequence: TGTGCCAGCAGCTTAGAAGCGGGAGTAATCGAGCAGTACTTC. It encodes CASSLEAGVIEQYF. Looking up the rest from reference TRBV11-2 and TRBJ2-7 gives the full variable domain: EAGVAQSPRYKIIEKRQSVAFWCNPISGHATLYWYQQILGQGPKLLIQFQNNGVVDDSQLPKDRFSAERLKGVDSTLKIQPAKLEDSAVYLCASSLEAGVIEQYFGPGTRLTVT.

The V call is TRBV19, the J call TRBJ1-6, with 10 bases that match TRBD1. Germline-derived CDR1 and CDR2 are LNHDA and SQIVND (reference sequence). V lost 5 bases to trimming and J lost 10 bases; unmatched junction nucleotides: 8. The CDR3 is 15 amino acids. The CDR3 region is CASSGTGQGNSPLHF. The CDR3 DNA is TGTGCCAGTAGTGGGACGGGACAGGGGAACTCACCCCTCCACTTT.

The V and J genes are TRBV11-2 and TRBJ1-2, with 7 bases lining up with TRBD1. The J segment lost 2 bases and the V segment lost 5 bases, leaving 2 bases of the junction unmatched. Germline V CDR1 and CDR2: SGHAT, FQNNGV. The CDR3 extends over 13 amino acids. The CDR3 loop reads CASSPQGNYGYTF. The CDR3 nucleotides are TGTGCCAGCAGCCCACAGGGGAACTATGGCTACACCTTC.

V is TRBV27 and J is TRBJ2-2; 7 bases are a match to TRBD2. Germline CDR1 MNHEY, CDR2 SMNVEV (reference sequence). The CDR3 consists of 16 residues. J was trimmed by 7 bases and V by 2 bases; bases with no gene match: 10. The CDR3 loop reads CASSLDGGSANGELFF. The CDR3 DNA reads TGTGCCAGCAGTTTAGATGGCGGGAGTGCGAACGGGGAGCTGTTTTTT.

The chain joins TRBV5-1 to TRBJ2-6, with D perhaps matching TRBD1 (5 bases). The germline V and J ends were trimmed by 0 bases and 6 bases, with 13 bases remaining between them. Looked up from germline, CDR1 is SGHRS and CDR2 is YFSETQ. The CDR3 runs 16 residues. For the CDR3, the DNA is TGCGCCAGCAGCTTGGCCGTAGGGGAAGCGGCCAACGTCCTGACTTTC. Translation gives CASSLAVGEAANVLTF.

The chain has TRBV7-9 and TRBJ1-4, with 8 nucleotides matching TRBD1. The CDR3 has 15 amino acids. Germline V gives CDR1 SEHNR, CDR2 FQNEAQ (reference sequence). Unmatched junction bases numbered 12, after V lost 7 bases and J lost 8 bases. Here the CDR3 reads CASTEGDRSEEKLFF. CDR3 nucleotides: TGTGCCAGCACCGAAGGGGACAGGTCGGAAGAAAAACTGTTTTTT.

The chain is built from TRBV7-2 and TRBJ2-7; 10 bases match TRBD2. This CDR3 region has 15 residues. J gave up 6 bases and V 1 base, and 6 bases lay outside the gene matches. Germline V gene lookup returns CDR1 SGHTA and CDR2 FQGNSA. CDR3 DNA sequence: TGTGCCAGCAGCTTAGATCTAGCGGGAGTAGGCGAGCAGTACTTC. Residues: CASSLDLAGVGEQYF.

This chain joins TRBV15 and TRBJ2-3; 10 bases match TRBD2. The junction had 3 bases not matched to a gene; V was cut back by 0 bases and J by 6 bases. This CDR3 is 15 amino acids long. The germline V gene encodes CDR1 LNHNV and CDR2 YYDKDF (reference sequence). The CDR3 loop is CATSRDLAGADTQYF. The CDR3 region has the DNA TGTGCCACCAGCAGAGACCTAGCGGGAGCGGATACGCAGTATTTT.

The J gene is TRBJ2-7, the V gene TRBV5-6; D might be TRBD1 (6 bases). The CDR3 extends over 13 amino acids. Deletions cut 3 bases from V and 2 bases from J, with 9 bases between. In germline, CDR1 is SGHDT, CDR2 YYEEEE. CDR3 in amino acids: CASSYGQTYEQYF. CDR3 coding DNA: TGTGCCAGCAGCTATGGACAGACCTACGAGCAGTACTTC.

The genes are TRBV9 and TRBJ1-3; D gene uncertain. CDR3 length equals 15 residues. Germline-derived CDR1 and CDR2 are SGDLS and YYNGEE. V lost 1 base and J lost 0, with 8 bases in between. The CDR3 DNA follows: TGTGCCAGCAGCGTATCGGACTTCTCTGGAAACACCATATATTTT. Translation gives CASSVSDFSGNTIYF. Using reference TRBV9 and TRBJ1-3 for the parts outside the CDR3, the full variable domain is DSGVTQTPKHLITATGQRVTLRCSPRSGDLSVYWYQQSLDQGLQFLIQYYNGEERAKGNILERFSAQQFPDLHSELNLSSLELGDSALYFCASSVSDFSGNTIYFGEGSWLTVV.

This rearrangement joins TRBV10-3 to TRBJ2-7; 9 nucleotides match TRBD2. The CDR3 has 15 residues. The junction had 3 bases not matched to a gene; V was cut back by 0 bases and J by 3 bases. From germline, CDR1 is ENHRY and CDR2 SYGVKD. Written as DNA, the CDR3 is TGTGCCATCAGTGAGTCTGGTAGCGGGAGCTACGAGCAGTACTTC. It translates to CAISESGSGSYEQYF.

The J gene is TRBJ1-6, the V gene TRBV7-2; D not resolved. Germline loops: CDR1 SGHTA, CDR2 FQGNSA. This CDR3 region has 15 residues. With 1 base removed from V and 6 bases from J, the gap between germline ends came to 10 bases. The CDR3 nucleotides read TGTGCCAGCAGCTTAGTTCGGGGAAGTAATTCACCCCTCCACTTT. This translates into CASSLVRGSNSPLHF.

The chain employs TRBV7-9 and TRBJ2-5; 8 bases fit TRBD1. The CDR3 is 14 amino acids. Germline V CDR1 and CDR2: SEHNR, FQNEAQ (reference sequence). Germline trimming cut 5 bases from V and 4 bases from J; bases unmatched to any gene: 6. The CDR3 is CASSIGQGGETQYF. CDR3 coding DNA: TGTGCCAGCAGCATAGGACAGGGAGGAGAGACCCAGTACTTC. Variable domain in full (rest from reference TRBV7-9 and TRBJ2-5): DTGVSQNPRHKITKRGQNVTFRCDPISEHNRLYWYRQTLGQGPEFLTYFQNEAQLEKSRLLSDRFSAERPKGSFSTLEIQRTEQGDSAMYLCASSIGQGGETQYFGPGTRLLVL.

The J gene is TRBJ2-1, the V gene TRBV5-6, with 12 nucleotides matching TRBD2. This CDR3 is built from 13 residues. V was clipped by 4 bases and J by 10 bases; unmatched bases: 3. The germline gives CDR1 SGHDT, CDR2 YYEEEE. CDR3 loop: CASSRTSGNEQFF. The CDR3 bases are TGTGCCAGCAGCCGGACTAGCGGGAACGAGCAGTTCTTC.

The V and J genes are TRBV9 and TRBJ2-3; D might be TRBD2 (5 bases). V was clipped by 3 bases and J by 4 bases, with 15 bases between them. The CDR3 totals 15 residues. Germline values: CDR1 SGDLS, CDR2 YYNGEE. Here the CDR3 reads CASSDSALGADTQYF. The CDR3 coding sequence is TGTGCCAGCAGCGATAGCGCCTTAGGCGCAGATACGCAGTATTTT. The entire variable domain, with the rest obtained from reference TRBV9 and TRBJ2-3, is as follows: DSGVTQTPKHLITATGQRVTLRCSPRSGDLSVYWYQQSLDQGLQFLIQYYNGEERAKGNILERFSAQQFPDLHSELNLSSLELGDSALYFCASSDSALGADTQYFGPGTRLTVL.

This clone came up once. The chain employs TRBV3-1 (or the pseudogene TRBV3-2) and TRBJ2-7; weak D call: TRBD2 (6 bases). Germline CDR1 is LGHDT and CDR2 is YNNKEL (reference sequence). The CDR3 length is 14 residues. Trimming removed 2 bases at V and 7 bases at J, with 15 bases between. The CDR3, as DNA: TGTGCCAGCAGCCAAACGCATTCGGAGGGAGAGCAGTACTTC. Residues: CASSQTHSEGEQYF.

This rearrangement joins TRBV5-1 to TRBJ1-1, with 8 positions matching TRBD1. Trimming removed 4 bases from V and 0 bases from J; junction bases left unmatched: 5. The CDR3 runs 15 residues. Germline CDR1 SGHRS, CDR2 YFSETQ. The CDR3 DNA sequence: TGCGCCAGCAGCCCACAGGGGGAGCTGAACACTGAAGCTTTCTTT. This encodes CASSPQGELNTEAFF.

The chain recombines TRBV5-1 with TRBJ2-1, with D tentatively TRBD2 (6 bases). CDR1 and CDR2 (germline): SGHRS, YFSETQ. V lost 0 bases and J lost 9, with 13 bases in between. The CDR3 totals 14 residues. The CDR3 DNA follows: TGCGCCAGCAGCTTGGTTACTAGCAGTCTTGAGCAGTTCTTC. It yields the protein CASSLVTSSLEQFF.

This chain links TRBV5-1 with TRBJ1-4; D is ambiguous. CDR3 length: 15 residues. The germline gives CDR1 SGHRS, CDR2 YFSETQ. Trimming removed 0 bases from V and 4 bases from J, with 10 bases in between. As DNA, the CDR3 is TGCGCCAGCAGCTTGGCCATGGTAGATAATGAAAAACTGTTTTTT. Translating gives CASSLAMVDNEKLFF. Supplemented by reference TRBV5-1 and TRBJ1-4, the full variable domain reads KAGVTQTPRYLIKTRGQQVTLSCSPISGHRSVSWYQQTPGQGLQFLFEYFSETQRNKGNFPGRFSGRQFSNSRSEMNVSTLELGDSALYLCASSLAMVDNEKLFFGSGTQLSVL.

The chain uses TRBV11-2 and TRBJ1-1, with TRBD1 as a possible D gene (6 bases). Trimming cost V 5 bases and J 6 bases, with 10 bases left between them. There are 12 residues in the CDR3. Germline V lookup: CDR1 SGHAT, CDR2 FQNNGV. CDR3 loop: CASSNHRAEAFF. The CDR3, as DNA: TGTGCCAGCAGCAACCACAGGGCTGAAGCTTTCTTT.

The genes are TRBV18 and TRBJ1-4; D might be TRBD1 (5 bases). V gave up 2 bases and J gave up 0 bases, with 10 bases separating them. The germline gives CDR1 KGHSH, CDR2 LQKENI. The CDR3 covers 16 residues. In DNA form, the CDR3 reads TGTGCCAGCTCACCAGACAGCCCCGCAACTAATGAAAAACTGTTTTTT. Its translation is CASSPDSPATNEKLFF.

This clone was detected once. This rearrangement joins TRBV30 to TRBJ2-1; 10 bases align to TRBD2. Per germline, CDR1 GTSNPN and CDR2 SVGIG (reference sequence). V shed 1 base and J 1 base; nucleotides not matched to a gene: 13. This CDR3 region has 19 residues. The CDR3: CAWSDSGLAGAKSYNEQFF. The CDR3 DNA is TGTGCCTGGAGTGACTCGGGTCTAGCGGGAGCCAAATCCTACAATGAGCAGTTCTTC.